Listed below are T cell receptor beta chains from one sample, sequenced in a study of metastatic and nonmetastatic thyroid tumors. TCRdb re-called the PCR reads through MiXCR. This repertoire shows around 24,000 clones, 10% to 15% found once; its top ten account for 15% to 20%. Sequenced: blood. The receptors were gathered from a female donor with papillary thyroid cancer or a benign thyroid nodule (not recorded which). Some clones in this sample may be carry-over from other donors' samples. The CDR3 runs from the conserved cysteine through the conserved F or W. The order of the fields is CDR3 protein, CDR3 DNA, J gene, D gene, clone size, V gene. D genes are given only for firm matches. Some rows have no size entry. The others give once, few or many, or a class for an expanded clone.

CDR3 protein: CSVEGTRYTEQFF; CDR3 DNA: TGCAGCGTTGAGGGGACTAGGTATACTGAGCAGTTCTTC; J gene: TRBJ2-1; D gene: TRBD2; clone size: many; V gene: TRBV29-1
CDR3 protein: CAISRSSVVDQPQHF; CDR3 DNA: TGTGCCATCAGCCGGTCGTCAGTGGTGGACCAGCCCCAGCATTTT; J gene: TRBJ1-5; D gene: NA; clone size: many; V gene: TRBV10-3
CDR3 protein: CASSGGTGGSNEQFF; CDR3 DNA: TGTGCCAGCAGCGGGGGGACAGGGGGATCGAATGAGCAGTTCTTC; J gene: TRBJ2-1; D gene: TRBD1; clone size: many; V gene: TRBV11-3
CDR3 protein: CAWNPRGRREQYF; CDR3 DNA: TGTGCCTGGAACCCAAGGGGCAGGAGAGAGCAGTACTTC; J gene: TRBJ2-7; D gene: NA; clone size: many; V gene: TRBV30
CDR3 protein: CASSTTGSSYEQYF; CDR3 DNA: TGTGCCAGTAGTACGACAGGGAGCTCCTACGAGCAGTACTTC; J gene: TRBJ2-7; D gene: TRBD1; clone size: many; V gene: TRBV19
CDR3 protein: CASSKVSQGSAKLFF; CDR3 DNA: TGTGCCAGCAGCAAAGTATCACAGGGCTCAGCAAAACTGTTTTTT; J gene: TRBJ1-4; D gene: NA; clone size: many; V gene: TRBV7-9
CDR3 protein: CSAIQASYEQYF; CDR3 DNA: TGCAGTGCTATACAGGCCTCCTACGAGCAGTACTTC; J gene: TRBJ2-7; D gene: NA; clone size: many; V gene: TRBV20-1
CDR3 protein: CASSQTPVTGELFF; CDR3 DNA: TGTGCCAGCAGCCAGACTCCAGTCACCGGGGAGCTGTTTTTT; J gene: TRBJ2-2; D gene: NA; clone size: many; V gene: TRBV9
CDR3 protein: CATSGQGLYEQYF; CDR3 DNA: TGTGCCACCTCGGGACAGGGGCTCTACGAGCAGTACTTC; J gene: TRBJ2-7; D gene: TRBD1; clone size: many; V gene: TRBV19
CDR3 protein: CAWRNRGAYEQYF; CDR3 DNA: TGTGCCTGGAGGAACAGGGGGGCCTACGAGCAGTACTTC; J gene: TRBJ2-7; D gene: TRBD1; clone size: many; V gene: TRBV30
CDR3 protein: CASSPPPQQYF; CDR3 DNA: TGTGCCAGCAGCCCCCCCCCCCAGCAGTACTTC; J gene: TRBJ2-7; D gene: NA; clone size: many; V gene: TRBV11-2
CDR3 protein: CSASPREGTAKQYF; CDR3 DNA: TGCAGTGCTTCTCCCCGAGAGGGAACGGCCAAGCAGTACTTC; J gene: TRBJ2-7; D gene: NA; clone size: NA; V gene: TRBV20-1
CDR3 protein: CASSFLGDSSYEQYF; CDR3 DNA: TGTGCCAGCAGTTTCTTGGGAGACAGCTCCTACGAGCAGTACTTC; J gene: TRBJ2-7; D gene: NA; clone size: many; V gene: TRBV28
CDR3 protein: CASSQAGTGITGELFF; CDR3 DNA: TGCGCCAGCAGCCAAGCTGGGACAGGTATCACCGGGGAGCTGTTTTTT; J gene: TRBJ2-2; D gene: TRBD1; clone size: many; V gene: TRBV4-1
CDR3 protein: CASSLDAGGTDTQYF; CDR3 DNA: TGTGCCAGCAGCTTAGACGCGGGAGGCACAGATACGCAGTATTTT; J gene: TRBJ2-3; D gene: TRBD2; clone size: NA; V gene: TRBV7-2
CDR3 protein: CASTPTQGSGPYSTDTQYF; CDR3 DNA: TGTGCCAGCACTCCCACGCAGGGTAGCGGTCCCTATAGCACAGATACGCAGTATTTT; J gene: TRBJ2-3; D gene: NA; clone size: many; V gene: TRBV6-6
CDR3 protein: CASSFARDTSPLHF; CDR3 DNA: TGTGCCAGCAGTTTTGCTCGGGACACTTCACCCCTCCACTTT; J gene: TRBJ1-6; D gene: NA; clone size: many; V gene: TRBV28
CDR3 protein: CSASRTVNTGELFF; CDR3 DNA: TGCAGTGCTAGTAGGACAGTGAACACCGGGGAGCTGTTTTTT; J gene: TRBJ2-2; D gene: NA; clone size: many; V gene: TRBV20-1
CDR3 protein: CASSPDRGGSEQFF; CDR3 DNA: TGTGCCAGCAGCCCGGACAGGGGAGGGTCTGAGCAGTTCTTC; J gene: TRBJ2-1; D gene: TRBD1; clone size: many; V gene: TRBV3-1
CDR3 protein: CGCVSGSSYNEQFF; CDR3 DNA: TGTGGGTGCGTGAGCGGGAGCTCCTACAATGAGCAGTTCTTC; J gene: TRBJ2-1; D gene: TRBD2; clone size: once; V gene: TRBV7-6
CDR3 protein: CASRYDRSNTGELFF; CDR3 DNA: TGCGCCAGCAGATACGACAGGTCGAACACCGGGGAGCTGTTTTTT; J gene: TRBJ2-2; D gene: NA; clone size: many; V gene: TRBV4-1
CDR3 protein: CASSSKRARYNEQFF; CDR3 DNA: TGTGCCAGTAGTAGCAAGAGGGCTCGCTACAATGAGCAGTTCTTC; J gene: TRBJ2-1; D gene: NA; clone size: many; V gene: TRBV19
CDR3 protein: CASSRFFTSGQFF; CDR3 DNA: TGTGCCAGTAGTCGGTTTTTTACCTCCGGGCAGTTCTTC; J gene: TRBJ2-1; D gene: NA; clone size: NA; V gene: TRBV19
CDR3 protein: CASSLGWRDPADTQYF; CDR3 DNA: TGTGCCAGCAGCTTGGGGTGGCGGGACCCGGCGGATACGCAGTATTTT; J gene: TRBJ2-3; D gene: NA; clone size: NA; V gene: TRBV5-4
CDR3 protein: CSAATTGTDTRYF; CDR3 DNA: TGCAGTGCCGCGACGACTGGCACAGATACGCGGTATTTT; J gene: TRBJ2-3; D gene: NA; clone size: NA; V gene: TRBV20-1
CDR3 protein: CASSQPTTYEQYF; CDR3 DNA: TGTGCCAGCAGCCAACCGACCACCTACGAGCAGTACTTC; J gene: TRBJ2-7; D gene: NA; clone size: NA; V gene: TRBV4-2
CDR3 protein: CASSVQGYMNTEAFF; CDR3 DNA: TGCGCCAGCAGCGTACAAGGGTACATGAACACTGAAGCTTTCTTT; J gene: TRBJ1-1; D gene: NA; clone size: many; V gene: TRBV5-1
CDR3 protein: CAISDVQGTDEQYF; CDR3 DNA: TGTGCCATCAGTGATGTACAGGGGACTGACGAGCAGTACTTC; J gene: TRBJ2-7; D gene: NA; clone size: NA; V gene: TRBV28
CDR3 protein: CAIRINEGAATQYF; CDR3 DNA: TGTGCCATCAGGATAAATGAGGGGGCAGCGACCCAGTACTTC; J gene: TRBJ2-5; D gene: TRBD1; clone size: many; V gene: TRBV10-3
CDR3 protein: CASSQGGPLTEAFF; CDR3 DNA: TGCGCCAGCAGCCAAGGAGGGCCACTCACTGAAGCTTTCTTT; J gene: TRBJ1-1; D gene: NA; clone size: many; V gene: TRBV4-3
CDR3 protein: CASSRGGMGQPQHF; CDR3 DNA: TGTGCCAGCAGCCGGGGAGGGATGGGACAGCCCCAGCATTTT; J gene: TRBJ1-5; D gene: NA; clone size: many; V gene: TRBV7-2
CDR3 protein: CASRDRTDSGNTIYF; CDR3 DNA: TGTGCCAGCAGGGACAGGACGGACTCTGGAAACACCATATATTTT; J gene: TRBJ1-3; D gene: TRBD1; clone size: many; V gene: TRBV6-1
CDR3 protein: CSASGGGANTIYF; CDR3 DNA: TGCAGTGCTAGTGGTGGCGGGGCTAACACCATATATTTT; J gene: TRBJ1-3; D gene: NA; clone size: once; V gene: TRBV20-1
CDR3 protein: CASSGLAEETQYF; CDR3 DNA: TGTGCCAGCAGTGGACTGGCGGAAGAGACCCAGTACTTC; J gene: TRBJ2-5; D gene: NA; clone size: many; V gene: TRBV2
CDR3 protein: CASSVAGAGDEQFF; CDR3 DNA: TGCGCCAGCAGCGTAGCGGGAGCGGGCGATGAGCAGTTCTTC; J gene: TRBJ2-1; D gene: TRBD2; clone size: NA; V gene: TRBV10-1
CDR3 protein: CASSPLDGEAQYF; CDR3 DNA: TGTGCCAGCAGCCCACTGGACGGGGAGGCGCAGTATTTT; J gene: TRBJ2-3; D gene: NA; clone size: many; V gene: TRBV7-9
CDR3 protein: CASRSLGGYEQYF; CDR3 DNA: TGTGCCAGCAGGTCGCTCGGGGGTTACGAGCAGTACTTC; J gene: TRBJ2-7; D gene: NA; clone size: few; V gene: TRBV6-1
CDR3 protein: CASRAIYRGPNTEAFF; CDR3 DNA: TGTGCCAGCAGGGCCATTTACAGGGGACCCAACACTGAAGCTTTCTTT; J gene: TRBJ1-1; D gene: TRBD1; clone size: many; V gene: TRBV6-1
CDR3 protein: CASSQFGGGRNEQFF; CDR3 DNA: TGTGCCAGCAGCCAATTTGGCGGGGGAAGAAATGAGCAGTTCTTC; J gene: TRBJ2-1; D gene: TRBD2; clone size: many; V gene: TRBV2
CDR3 protein: CASSDLTTGYEQYF; CDR3 DNA: TGTGCCAGCAGTGACCTCACGACCGGTTACGAGCAGTACTTC; J gene: TRBJ2-7; D gene: NA; clone size: many; V gene: TRBV6-4
CDR3 protein: CASSYGAGHADTQYF; CDR3 DNA: TGTGCCAGCAGTTATGGAGCGGGACATGCAGATACGCAGTATTTT; J gene: TRBJ2-3; D gene: NA; clone size: NA; V gene: TRBV6-2/TRBV6-3
CDR3 protein: CASSLGTRYSNQPQHF; CDR3 DNA: TGTGCCAGCAGCTTAGGGACAAGATATAGCAATCAGCCCCAGCATTTT; J gene: TRBJ1-5; D gene: NA; clone size: many; V gene: TRBV13
CDR3 protein: CSVEGLAGKFTDTQYF; CDR3 DNA: TGCAGCGTTGAGGGGCTAGCGGGGAAATTCACAGATACGCAGTATTTT; J gene: TRBJ2-3; D gene: TRBD2; clone size: many; V gene: TRBV29-1
CDR3 protein: CASSLLGGGQYNSPLHF; CDR3 DNA: TGTGCCAGCAGTTTATTAGGCGGGGGACAATATAATTCACCCCTCCACTTT; J gene: TRBJ1-6; D gene: NA; clone size: many; V gene: TRBV28
CDR3 protein: CASTKSGGNTEAFF; CDR3 DNA: TGTGCCAGCACCAAATCCGGGGGAAACACTGAAGCTTTCTTT; J gene: TRBJ1-1; D gene: NA; clone size: many; V gene: TRBV12-3/TRBV12-4
CDR3 protein: CASSLQGLNTEAFF; CDR3 DNA: TGTGCCAGCAGCTTACAGGGCTTGAACACTGAAGCTTTCTTT; J gene: TRBJ1-1; D gene: NA; clone size: many; V gene: TRBV7-3
CDR3 protein: CATTSPNTGELFF; CDR3 DNA: TGTGCCACCACCAGTCCGAACACCGGGGAGCTGTTTTTT; J gene: TRBJ2-2; D gene: NA; clone size: few; V gene: TRBV24-1
CDR3 protein: CASSPGTGGNQPQHF; CDR3 DNA: TGTGCCAGCAGCCCTGGGACAGGGGGCAATCAGCCCCAGCATTTT; J gene: TRBJ1-5; D gene: TRBD1; clone size: many; V gene: TRBV5-6